The TCR beta chain described here comes from a study of identical twins. Study-level points and caveats: There was an excess of low generation probability in the out-of-frame alpha sequences that twins shared.

The CDR3 totals 12 residues. Trimming removed 3 bases from V and 4 bases from J, with 7 bases in between. Germline CDR1 is SGHRS and CDR2 is YFSETQ. On this clonotype: Its antigen is as yet unknown.

TCRdb ran MiXCR on the 5' RACE reads and lists one entry per CDR3 protein. Of some 570,000 distinct CDR3 sequences listed, approximately 20% are singletons. The same data also contributed to another study, on yellow fever vaccine responses in identical twins.

This chain connects TRBV5-1 to TRBJ1-1; D not certain. Sequencing was done on a sample of CD4+ T cells sorted from blood. The receptor was isolated from a woman younger than 35 in good health. In nucleotides, the CDR3 is TGCGCCAGCAGCTCAACGGCCACTGAAGCTTTCTTT. It encodes CASSSTATEAFF.